A selection of T cell receptor beta chains follows, all from one sample in a study of T-cell memory formation after mild COVID-19. Using its own MiXCR run on the 5' RACE reads, TCRdb lists one record per CDR3 protein. The repertoire holds about 120,000 distinct CDR3 sequences, with roughly 20% as singletons. Source material: PBMCs or a T cell subset sorted from them (not recorded which). The receptors derive from a man between 18 and 29 years old who had mild COVID-19 (a few samples of this study predate the infection). Cell type and time point are not known. The CDR3 runs from the conserved cysteine through the conserved F or W. D genes are given only for firm matches. Size tells how often a clone was seen (once, few, many) or the class of an expanded clone, and some rows leave it out.

TRBJ2-2,NA,TRBV7-3,NA,CASSSVPPGELFF,TGTGCCAGCAGCTCCGTCCCCCCCGGGGAGCTGTTTTTT
TRBJ1-2,NA,TRBV5-1,TRBD1,CASSLTGQGANGYTF,TGCGCCAGCAGCCTTACGGGACAGGGGGCGAATGGCTACACCTTC
TRBJ2-1,NA,TRBV20-1,NA,CSAPPLPAGGYNEQFF,TGCAGTGCCCCGCCCCTGCCAGCGGGCGGTTACAATGAGCAGTTCTTC
TRBJ1-1,few,TRBV5-4,NA,CASSSSPDSSNTEAFF,TGTGCCAGCAGCTCCTCCCCGGACAGTTCAAACACTGAAGCTTTCTTT
TRBJ2-3,few,TRBV7-8,TRBD2,CASSLGGGTQYF,TGTGCCAGCAGCTTGGGCGGGGGGACGCAGTATTTT
TRBJ2-2,few,TRBV14,NA,CASSQELAWAGELFF,TGTGCCAGCAGCCAAGAGTTGGCCTGGGCCGGGGAGCTGTTTTTT
TRBJ2-7,many,TRBV5-1,TRBD1,CASSGTGGVEQYF,TGCGCCAGCAGCGGAACAGGGGGAGTCGAGCAGTACTTC
TRBJ2-2,few,TRBV7-9,NA,CASSSLVGGELFF,TGTGCCAGCAGCTCCCTCGTTGGCGGGGAGCTGTTTTTT
TRBJ2-2,NA,TRBV5-1,TRBD1,CASSSAGGVGELFF,TGCGCCAGCAGCTCGGCAGGGGGTGTCGGGGAGCTGTTTTTT
TRBJ1-3,few,TRBV12-3/TRBV12-4,TRBD1,CASSGQANSGNTIYF,TGTGCCAGCAGCGGACAGGCGAACTCTGGAAACACCATATATTTT
TRBJ2-7,NA,TRBV4-3,NA,CASSRTLSSYEQYF,TGCGCCAGCAGTAGGACACTGAGCTCCTACGAGCAGTACTTC
TRBJ2-5,NA,TRBV11-2,TRBD1,CASRYPGQGLETQYF,TGTGCCAGCAGATACCCGGGACAGGGTTTGGAGACCCAGTACTTC
TRBJ2-7,few,TRBV6-5,NA,CASSYSPLGFEQYF,TGTGCCAGCAGTTACTCTCCCTTAGGGTTTGAGCAGTACTTC
TRBJ2-6,NA,TRBV2,TRBD1,CASTPWGTGSSGANVLTF,TGTGCCAGCACCCCTTGGGGGACAGGGTCCTCTGGGGCCAACGTCCTGACTTTC
TRBJ2-1,NA,TRBV3-1,TRBD2,CASSQARGGRDEQFF,TGTGCCAGCAGCCAAGCCCGGGGGGGTAGGGATGAGCAGTTCTTC
TRBJ2-1,NA,TRBV18,TRBD1,CASSPRQGPYNEQFF,TGTGCCAGCTCACCAAGACAGGGGCCCTACAATGAGCAGTTCTTC
TRBJ2-1,few,TRBV7-9,TRBD1,CASRGTGEYNEQFF,TGTGCCAGCAGGGGGACAGGAGAGTACAATGAGCAGTTCTTC
TRBJ2-1,NA,TRBV4-1,TRBD1,CASSLGQGNGEQFF,TGCGCCAGCAGCCTTGGACAGGGGAACGGGGAGCAGTTCTTC
TRBJ1-2,medium-sized,TRBV19,NA,CASRMFQGANYGYTF,TGTGCCAGTAGAATGTTCCAGGGAGCTAACTATGGCTACACCTTC
TRBJ1-6,few,TRBV27,TRBD1,CASTPRTGVNSPLHF,TGTGCCAGCACACCCAGGACAGGGGTGAATTCACCCCTCCACTTT
TRBJ2-1,NA,TRBV2,TRBD2,CASSTAGGEQFF,TGTGCCAGCAGCACCGCGGGAGGTGAGCAGTTCTTC
TRBJ1-2,NA,TRBV7-8,TRBD1,CASSAGQGYSYTF,TGTGCCAGCAGCGCAGGACAGGGGTATAGCTACACCTTC
TRBJ2-1,few,TRBV5-1,TRBD2,CASSSRLAGVNYNEQFF,TGCGCCAGCAGCTCCCGACTAGCGGGGGTCAACTACAATGAGCAGTTCTTC
TRBJ2-5,NA,TRBV24-1,TRBD1,CATSDRDRGGQETQYF,TGTGCCACCAGTGATCGGGACAGGGGAGGCCAAGAGACCCAGTACTTC
TRBJ1-6,few,TRBV9,TRBD1,CASSSQGALSPLHF,TGTGCCAGCAGCTCCCAGGGGGCGCTTTCACCCCTCCACTTT
TRBJ2-1,NA,TRBV20-1,NA,CSARDRETYEQFF,TGCAGTGCTAGAGATCGGGAGACATACGAGCAGTTCTTC
TRBJ1-2,few,TRBV5-1,NA,CASSISGKSGIGYTF,TGCGCCAGCAGTATTTCGGGGAAGTCGGGTATCGGCTACACCTTC
TRBJ1-6,few,TRBV27,NA,CASSLGQNSPLHF,TGTGCCAGCAGTTTAGGACAGAATTCACCCCTCCACTTT
TRBJ1-1,NA,TRBV27,NA,CASSPGISNTEAFF,TGTGCCAGCAGTCCGGGGATCTCGAACACTGAAGCTTTCTTT
TRBJ2-1,few,TRBV6-2/TRBV6-3,NA,CASKLLYEQFF,TGTGCCAGCAAGTTATTGTATGAGCAGTTCTTC
TRBJ1-2,few,TRBV12-3/TRBV12-4,NA,CASSESTANGYTF,TGTGCCAGCAGCGAATCGACAGCAAATGGCTACACCTTC
TRBJ2-4,NA,TRBV6-2/TRBV6-3,NA,CASSSTGLAKNIQYF,TGTGCCAGCAGCTCGACAGGACTAGCCAAAAACATTCAGTACTTC
TRBJ2-3,few,TRBV6-5,TRBD2,CATTSGGASVDTQYF,TGCGCTACTACTAGCGGGGGGGCCTCGGTGGATACGCAGTATTTT
TRBJ2-1,NA,TRBV7-6,NA,CASSPVWGSSYNEQFF,TGTGCCAGCAGCCCCGTCTGGGGGAGCTCCTACAATGAGCAGTTCTTC
TRBJ2-1,few,TRBV4-3,TRBD1,CASSQDPRDRVYNEQFF,TGCGCCAGCAGCCAAGATCCCCGGGACAGGGTATACAATGAGCAGTTCTTC
TRBJ1-2,few,TRBV4-1,NA,CASSQGTLYGYTF,TGCGCCAGCAGCCAGGGGACCCTCTATGGCTACACCTTC
TRBJ1-1,NA,TRBV4-1,NA,CASSQPLVGRTEAFF,TGCGCCAGCAGCCAACCCTTGGTTGGGAGGACTGAAGCTTTCTTT
TRBJ2-7,few,TRBV5-1,NA,CASSFGGPYEQYF,TGCGCCAGCAGCTTTGGGGGGCCCTACGAGCAGTACTTC
TRBJ1-4,many,TRBV2,NA,CASSEGSSEKLFF,TGTGCCAGCAGTGAGGGCTCTAGCGAAAAACTGTTTTTT